Given below is one TCR beta chain in context. A read error may explain this, as a much larger clone is one base away. The template was RNA from unsorted bulk tissue. Distant lung tissue was collected more than 3 cm away from the tumor edge. A modified ARM-PCR protocol with three rounds of nested PCR amplified TCRbeta. TCRdb redid the calling of the multiplex PCR reads with MiXCR, one entry per CDR3 protein. Of roughly 70,000 distinct CDR3 sequences in the sample, about two thirds are singletons; the top ten hold 28%. This sample is drawn from a study of tumor and adjacent non-tumor tissue in lung cancer. The CDR3 length is 14 residues. V was pared by 0 bases and J by 1 base, with 6 bases between. CDR1 is ENHRY, CDR2 SYGVKD, per germline.

The sequenced sample consisted of distant non-tumor lung tissue. V and J are TRBV10-3 and TRBJ2-5, with unresolved D. This TCR came from a woman between 45 and 60 years old with non-small cell lung cancer. This CDR3 reads CAISESRSQETQYF. CDR3 bases: TGTGCCATCAGTGAGTCACGGTCCCAAGAGACCCAGTACTTC.